This T cell receptor beta chain was observed in a study of blood T cells in healthy people across ages. The wider study: About one barcoded TCR beta cDNA was captured per two T cells.

With a J-beta primer mix and a sample-barcoded 5' primer, a second PCR ran roughly 6 to 11 cycles. TCRdb reanalysed the 5' RACE reads using MiXCR and keeps one entry per CDR3 protein. The sample contains fewer than 950,000 distinct CDR3 sequences, under 40% of which appear only once. This clonotype appeared many times. The CDR3 consists of 13 residues. Trimming took 6 bases from V and 6 from J, leaving 14 bases between them. In germline, CDR1 is SNHLY, CDR2 FYNNEI. This sequence joins TRBV2 and TRBJ1-2; maybe TRBD1 (5 bases). The sample consisted of blood. The receptor was isolated from a man younger than 35 in good health. CDR3 nucleotide sequence: TGTGCCAGCAGCGAACAGGAGTGGAATGGCTACACCTTC. Protein: CASSEQEWNGYTF.